These 9 T cell receptor beta chains were all obtained from the same sample, sequenced in a study of cytomegalovirus exposure and HLA in healthy donors. The repertoire was sequenced with immunoSEQ multiplex PCR; TCRdb's copy has only in-frame clones and lacks some. The sample carries more than 85,000 clones, around nine tenths recorded once. Input material: PBMCs. The receptors here all came from a woman under 30 in good health and CMV-seronegative.

The chain combines TRBV29-1 with TRBJ2-5; TRBD1 might be the D (6 bases). V lost 6 bases, J lost 5 bases, and 16 bases lay in between. This CDR3 has 13 residues. Germline CDR1 reads SQVTM; CDR2 reads ANQGSEA. The CDR3 sequence is CSVLRTGLETQYF. The CDR3 coding sequence is TGCAGCGTCTTACGAACAGGGTTGGAGACCCAGTACTTC.

The chain combines TRBV19 with TRBJ1-5; no clear D gene. The CDR3 loop spans 15 amino acids. V lost 7 bases, J lost 2 bases, and 15 bases lay in between. Germline V gene lookup returns CDR1 LNHDA and CDR2 SQIVND (reference sequence). CDR3 sequence: CASTPTGMGNQPQHF. In DNA, the CDR3 is TGTGCCAGTACCCCGACGGGGATGGGCAATCAGCCCCAGCATTTT.

The chain uses TRBV19 and TRBJ1-1; unclear D gene. Trimming cost V 6 bases and J 7 bases, with 21 bases left between them. This CDR3 comprises 15 residues. The germline V gene has CDR1 LNHDA and CDR2 SQIVND (reference sequence). The CDR3 sequence: CASSHARVDAIEAFF. CDR3 DNA sequence: TGTGCCAGTAGCCACGCGAGGGTGGACGCCATTGAAGCTTTCTTT.

The chain links TRBV7-2 to TRBJ2-7; D is uncertain. This CDR3 is 13 amino acids long. The germline V gene has CDR1 SGHTA and CDR2 FQGNSA. V gave up 2 bases and J gave up 5 bases, with 10 bases separating them. In nucleotides, the CDR3 is TGTGCCAGCAGCTTACCAGGCCCCCACGAGCAGTACTTC. Amino acid sequence: CASSLPGPHEQYF.

The chain recombines TRBV5-1 with TRBJ2-5, with D possibly being TRBD2 (7 bases). Deletions cut 4 bases from V and 7 bases from J, with 20 bases between. This CDR3 is built from 15 residues. Germline V gene sequence: CDR1 SGHRS, CDR2 YFSETQ. CDR3 nucleotides: TGCGCCAGCAGCCCCCTCGGGGAGGGGGTAGGGACCCAGTACTTC. This sequence encodes CASSPLGEGVGTQYF.

The gene calls are TRBV7-6 and TRBJ2-3; TRBD2 matches at 8 bases. This CDR3 region has 14 residues. Germline CDR1 and CDR2: SGHVS and FNYEAQ. V dropped 1 base and J dropped 10; count of bases not matched to a gene: 7. The CDR3 DNA follows: TGTGCCAGCAGCTTAGACCGATCGGGACTAGCGCAGTATTTT. Amino acids: CASSLDRSGLAQYF. The whole variable domain, remainder taken from reference TRBV7-6 and TRBJ2-3, is GAGVSQSPRYKVTKRGQDVALRCDPISGHVSLYWYRQALGQGPEFLTYFNYEAQQDKSGLPNDRFSAERPEGSISTLTIQRTEQRDSAMYRCASSLDRSGLAQYFGPGTRLTVL.

This sequence joins TRBV20-1 and TRBJ2-2, with D hard to call. This CDR3 is 11 amino acids long. The V end was cut by 6 bases, the J end by 6 bases, with 8 bases between. Per the germline V gene, CDR1 is DFQATT and CDR2 is SNEGSKA (reference sequence). The CDR3 bases are TGCAGTGCCCCTTATGCCGGGGAGCTGTTTTTT. Translated: CSAPYAGELFF.

V and J are TRBV29-1 and TRBJ1-1; no definite D call. The germline V gene encodes CDR1 SQVTM and CDR2 ANQGSEA. V was trimmed by 4 bases and J by 4 bases, leaving 13 bases between them. This CDR3 is 13 amino acids long. In DNA, the CDR3 is TGCAGCGTTGGGGAGGGAGGGATCACTGAAGCTTTCTTT. This translates into CSVGEGGITEAFF.

The rearrangement uses TRBV2 and TRBJ1-4; D may be TRBD1 (6 bases). Germline-derived CDR1 and CDR2 are SNHLY and FYNNEI. The length of the CDR3 is 16 residues. Trimming cost V 6 bases and J 6 bases, with 20 bases left between them. The CDR3 is CASRLQGASRDEKLFF. The CDR3 DNA follows: TGTGCCAGCAGATTACAGGGAGCTTCACGGGATGAAAAACTGTTTTTT.